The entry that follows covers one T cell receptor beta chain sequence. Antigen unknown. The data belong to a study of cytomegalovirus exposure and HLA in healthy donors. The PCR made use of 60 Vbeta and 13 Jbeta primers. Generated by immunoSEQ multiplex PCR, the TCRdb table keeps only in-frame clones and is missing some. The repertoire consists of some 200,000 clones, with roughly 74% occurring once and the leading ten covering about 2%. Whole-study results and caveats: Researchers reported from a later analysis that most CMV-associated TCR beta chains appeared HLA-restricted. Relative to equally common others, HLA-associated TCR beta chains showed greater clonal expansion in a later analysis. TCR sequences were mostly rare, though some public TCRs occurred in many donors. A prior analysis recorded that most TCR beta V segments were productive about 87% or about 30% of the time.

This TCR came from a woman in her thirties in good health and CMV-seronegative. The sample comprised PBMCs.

CDR3 sequence reads: CASSLRGQGTVYGYTF. The CDR3 bases are TGCGCCAGCAGCTTAAGGGGACAGGGGACGGTCTATGGCTACACCTTC. The chain carries TRBV5-1 and TRBJ1-2; 10 bases match TRBD1. CDR3 length: 16 amino acids. J was trimmed by 4 bases and V by 2 bases; bases with no gene match: 8. In germline, CDR1 is SGHRS, CDR2 YFSETQ.